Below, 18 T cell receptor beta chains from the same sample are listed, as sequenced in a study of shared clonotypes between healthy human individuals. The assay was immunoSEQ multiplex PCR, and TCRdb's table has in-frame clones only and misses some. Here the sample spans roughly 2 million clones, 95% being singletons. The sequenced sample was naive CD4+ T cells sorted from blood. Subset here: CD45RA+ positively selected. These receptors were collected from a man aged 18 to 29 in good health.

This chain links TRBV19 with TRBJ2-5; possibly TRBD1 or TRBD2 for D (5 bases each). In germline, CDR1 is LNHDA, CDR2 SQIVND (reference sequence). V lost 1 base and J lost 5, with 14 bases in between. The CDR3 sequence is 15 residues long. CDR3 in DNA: TGTGCCAGTAGTATAGTGAGGGGCCTAAGGGAGACCCAGTACTTC. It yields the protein CASSIVRGLRETQYF.

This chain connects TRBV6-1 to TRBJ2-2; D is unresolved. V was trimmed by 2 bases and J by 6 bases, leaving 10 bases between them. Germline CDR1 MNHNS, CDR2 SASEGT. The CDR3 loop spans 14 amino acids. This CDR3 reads CASSELKSAGELFF. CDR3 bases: TGTGCCAGCAGTGAACTGAAGTCGGCCGGGGAGCTGTTTTTT.

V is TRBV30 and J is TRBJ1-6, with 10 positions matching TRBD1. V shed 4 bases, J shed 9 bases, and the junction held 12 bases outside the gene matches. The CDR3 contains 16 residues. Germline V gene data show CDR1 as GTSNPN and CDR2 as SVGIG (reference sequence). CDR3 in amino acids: CAWKVAGTGVRSPLHF. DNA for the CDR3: TGTGCCTGGAAAGTCGCCGGGACAGGGGTACGTTCACCCCTCCACTTT.

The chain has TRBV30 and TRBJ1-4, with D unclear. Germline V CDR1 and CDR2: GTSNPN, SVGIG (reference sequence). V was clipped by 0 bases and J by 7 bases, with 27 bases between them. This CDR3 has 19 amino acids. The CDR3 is CAWSVGRTLTPFSGEKLFF. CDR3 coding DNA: TGTGCCTGGAGTGTTGGCCGGACCTTAACCCCCTTTAGCGGTGAAAAACTGTTTTTT.

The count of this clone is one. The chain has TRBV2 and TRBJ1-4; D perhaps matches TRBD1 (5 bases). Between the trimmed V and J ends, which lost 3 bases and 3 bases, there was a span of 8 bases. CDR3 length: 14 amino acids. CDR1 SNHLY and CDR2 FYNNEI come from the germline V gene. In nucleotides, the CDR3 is TGTGCCAGCAGTGACCGGGGGGCTAATGAAAAACTGTTTTTT. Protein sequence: CASSDRGANEKLFF.

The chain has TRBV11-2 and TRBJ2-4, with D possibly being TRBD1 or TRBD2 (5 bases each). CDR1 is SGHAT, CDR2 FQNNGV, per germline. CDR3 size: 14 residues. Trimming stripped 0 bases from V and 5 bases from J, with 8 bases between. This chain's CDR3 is CASSLEGRQNIQYF. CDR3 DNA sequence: TGTGCCAGCAGCTTAGAGGGACGCCAAAACATTCAGTACTTC.

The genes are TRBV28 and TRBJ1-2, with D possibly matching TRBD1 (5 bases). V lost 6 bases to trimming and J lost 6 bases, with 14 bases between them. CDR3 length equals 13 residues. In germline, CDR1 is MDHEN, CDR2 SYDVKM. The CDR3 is CASRLQGLDGYTF. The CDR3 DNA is TGTGCCAGCAGACTCCAGGGTTTAGATGGCTACACCTTC.

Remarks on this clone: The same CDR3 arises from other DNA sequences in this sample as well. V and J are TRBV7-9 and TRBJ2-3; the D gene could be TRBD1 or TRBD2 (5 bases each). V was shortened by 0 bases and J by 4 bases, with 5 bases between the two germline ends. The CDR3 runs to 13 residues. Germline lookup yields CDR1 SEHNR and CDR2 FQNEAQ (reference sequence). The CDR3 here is CASSLAGPDTQYF. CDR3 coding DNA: TGTGCCAGCAGCTTAGCGGGACCAGATACGCAGTATTTT.

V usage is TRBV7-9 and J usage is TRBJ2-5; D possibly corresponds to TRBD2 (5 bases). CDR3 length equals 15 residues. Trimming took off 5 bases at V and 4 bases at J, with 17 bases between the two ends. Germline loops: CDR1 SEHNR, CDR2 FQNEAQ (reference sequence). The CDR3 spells CASSPDPGGRETQYF. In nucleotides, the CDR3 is TGTGCCAGCAGCCCGGACCCAGGAGGTAGAGAGACCCAGTACTTC.

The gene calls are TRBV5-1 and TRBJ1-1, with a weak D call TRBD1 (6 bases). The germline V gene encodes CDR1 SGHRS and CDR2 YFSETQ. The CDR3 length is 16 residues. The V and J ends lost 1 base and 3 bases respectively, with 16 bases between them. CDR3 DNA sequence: TGCGCCAGCAGCTTGATGGCCCGGGGGCGGGACACTGAAGCTTTCTTT. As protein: CASSLMARGRDTEAFF.

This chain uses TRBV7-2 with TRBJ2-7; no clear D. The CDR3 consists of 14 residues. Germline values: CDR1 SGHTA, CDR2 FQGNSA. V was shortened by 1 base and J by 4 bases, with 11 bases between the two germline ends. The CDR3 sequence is CASSLVATLYEQYF. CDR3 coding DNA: TGTGCCAGCAGCTTAGTGGCTACCCTATACGAGCAGTACTTC.

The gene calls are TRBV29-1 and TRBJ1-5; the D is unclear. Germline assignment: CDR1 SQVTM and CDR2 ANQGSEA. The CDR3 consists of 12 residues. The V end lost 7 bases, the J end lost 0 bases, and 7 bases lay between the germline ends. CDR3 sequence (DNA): TGCAGCGCCGGAAATAGCAATCAGCCCCAGCATTTT. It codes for CSAGNSNQPQHF.

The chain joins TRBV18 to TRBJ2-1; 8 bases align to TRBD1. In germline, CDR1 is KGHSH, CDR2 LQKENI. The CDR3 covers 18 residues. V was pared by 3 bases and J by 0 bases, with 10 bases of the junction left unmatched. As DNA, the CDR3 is TGTGCCAGCTCACCGAATCAACCCGGGACAGGCTCCTACAATGAGCAGTTCTTC. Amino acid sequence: CASSPNQPGTGSYNEQFF.

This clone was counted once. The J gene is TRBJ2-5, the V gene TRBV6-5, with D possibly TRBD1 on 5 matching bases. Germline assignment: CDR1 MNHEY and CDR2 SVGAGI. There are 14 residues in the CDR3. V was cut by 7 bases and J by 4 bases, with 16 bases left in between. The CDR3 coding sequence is TGTGCCAGCATGCGGTTTATTGGGGCAGAGACCCAGTACTTC. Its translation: CASMRFIGAETQYF.

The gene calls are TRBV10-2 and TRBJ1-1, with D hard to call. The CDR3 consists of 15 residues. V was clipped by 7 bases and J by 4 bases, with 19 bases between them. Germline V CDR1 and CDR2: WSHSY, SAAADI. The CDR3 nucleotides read TGCGCCAGCAAGGCCAGGATAGCAGTCGGCACTGAAGCTTTCTTT. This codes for CASKARIAVGTEAFF.

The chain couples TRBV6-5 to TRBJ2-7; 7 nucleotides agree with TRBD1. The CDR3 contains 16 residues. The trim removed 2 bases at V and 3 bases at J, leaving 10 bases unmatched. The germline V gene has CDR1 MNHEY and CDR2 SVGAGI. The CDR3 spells CASSYADNRGVYEQYF. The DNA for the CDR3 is TGTGCCAGCAGTTACGCAGACAACAGGGGTGTCTACGAGCAGTACTTC.

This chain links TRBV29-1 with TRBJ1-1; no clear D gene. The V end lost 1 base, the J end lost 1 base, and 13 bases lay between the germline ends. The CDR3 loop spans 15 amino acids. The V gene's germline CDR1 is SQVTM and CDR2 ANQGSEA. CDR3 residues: CSVEASTRENTEAFF. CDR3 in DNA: TGCAGCGTTGAAGCTTCGACGCGAGAGAACACTGAAGCTTTCTTT.

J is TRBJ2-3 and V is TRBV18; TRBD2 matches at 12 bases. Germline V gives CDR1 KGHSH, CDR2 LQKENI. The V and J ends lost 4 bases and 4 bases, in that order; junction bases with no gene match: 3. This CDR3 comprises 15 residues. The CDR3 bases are TGTGCCAGCTCACAACTAGCGGGAGGCCCAGATACGCAGTATTTT. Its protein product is CASSQLAGGPDTQYF. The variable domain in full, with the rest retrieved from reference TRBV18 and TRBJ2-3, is NAGVMQNPRHLVRRRGQEARLRCSPMKGHSHVYWYRQLPEEGLKFMVYLQKENIIDESGMPKERFSAEFPKEGPSILRIQQVVRGDSAAYFCASSQLAGGPDTQYFGPGTRLTVL.